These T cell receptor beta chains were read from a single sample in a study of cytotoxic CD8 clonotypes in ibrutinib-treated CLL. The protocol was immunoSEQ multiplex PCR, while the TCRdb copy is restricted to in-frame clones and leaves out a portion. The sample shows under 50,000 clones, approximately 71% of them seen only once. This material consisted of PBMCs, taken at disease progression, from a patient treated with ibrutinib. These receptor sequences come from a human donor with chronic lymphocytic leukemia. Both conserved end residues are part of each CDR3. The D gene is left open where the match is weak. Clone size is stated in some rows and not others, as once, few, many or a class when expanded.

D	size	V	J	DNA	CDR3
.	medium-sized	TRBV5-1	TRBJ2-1	TGCGCCAGCAGCCCTCCTAGCGTCGGGGAGCAGTTCTTC	CASSPPSVGEQFF
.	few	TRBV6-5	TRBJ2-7	TGTGCCAGCAGCGAGGAGGGAACCTACGAGCAGTACTTC	CASSEEGTYEQYF
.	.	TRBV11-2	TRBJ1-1	TGTGCCAGCAGCCGCACGGGTTCAAACACTGAAGCTTTCTTT	CASSRTGSNTEAFF
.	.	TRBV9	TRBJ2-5	TGTGCCAGCAGCGGGGGCGGGCAAGAGACCCAGTACTTC	CASSGGGQETQYF
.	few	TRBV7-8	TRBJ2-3	TGTGCCAGCAGCTTCGCCCGTACGCAGTATTTT	CASSFARTQYF
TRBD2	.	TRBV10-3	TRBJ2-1	TGTGCCATCAGTGAAGGTAGCGGGGGAGCTAAATACAATGAGCAGTTCTTC	CAISEGSGGAKYNEQFF
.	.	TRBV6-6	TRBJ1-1	TGTGCCAGCAGTTACCCGAAATCTACTCTGAACACTGAAGCTTTCTTT	CASSYPKSTLNTEAFF
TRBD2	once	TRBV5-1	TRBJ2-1	TGCGCCAGCAGGGACGGACTAGCGGCGAATGAGCAGTTCTTC	CASRDGLAANEQFF
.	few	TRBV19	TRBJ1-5	TGTGCCAGTAGTATAGTCGGTGGGGTGGGTCAGCCCCAGCATTTT	CASSIVGGVGQPQHF
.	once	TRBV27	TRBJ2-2	TGTGCCAGCAGTTTTGGGACTGGGAACACCGGGGAGCTGTTTTTT	CASSFGTGNTGELFF